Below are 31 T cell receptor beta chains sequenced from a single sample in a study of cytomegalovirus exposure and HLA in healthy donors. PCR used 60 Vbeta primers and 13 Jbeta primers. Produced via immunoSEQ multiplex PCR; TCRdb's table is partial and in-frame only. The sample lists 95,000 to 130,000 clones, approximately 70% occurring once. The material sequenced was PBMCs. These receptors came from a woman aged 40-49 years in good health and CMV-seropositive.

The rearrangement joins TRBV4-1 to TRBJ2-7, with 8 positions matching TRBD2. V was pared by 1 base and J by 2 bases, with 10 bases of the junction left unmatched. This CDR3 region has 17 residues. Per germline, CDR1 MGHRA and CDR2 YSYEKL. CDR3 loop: CASSQVFRGRSPYEQYF. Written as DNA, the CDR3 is TGCGCCAGCAGCCAAGTCTTCCGCGGGAGGAGCCCCTACGAGCAGTACTTC.

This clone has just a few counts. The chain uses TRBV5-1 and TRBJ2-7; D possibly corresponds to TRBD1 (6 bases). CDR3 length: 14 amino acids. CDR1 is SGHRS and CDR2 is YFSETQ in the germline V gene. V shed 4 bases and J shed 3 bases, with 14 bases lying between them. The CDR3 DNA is TGCGCCAGCAGCGACCCGGGGACATTCTACGAGCAGTACTTC. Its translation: CASSDPGTFYEQYF.

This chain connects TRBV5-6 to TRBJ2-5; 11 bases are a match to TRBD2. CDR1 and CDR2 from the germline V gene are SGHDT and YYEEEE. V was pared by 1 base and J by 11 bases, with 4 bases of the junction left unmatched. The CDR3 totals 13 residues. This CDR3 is CASSLLAGGLQYF. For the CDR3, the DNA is TGTGCCAGCAGCTTGTTAGCGGGAGGGCTTCAGTACTTC.

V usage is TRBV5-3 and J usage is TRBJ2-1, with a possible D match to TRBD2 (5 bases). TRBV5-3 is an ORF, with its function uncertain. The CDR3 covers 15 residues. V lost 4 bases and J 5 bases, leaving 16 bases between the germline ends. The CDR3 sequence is CARSPTNRRNNEQFF. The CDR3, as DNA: TGTGCCAGAAGCCCGACTAACCGGCGGAACAATGAGCAGTTCTTC.

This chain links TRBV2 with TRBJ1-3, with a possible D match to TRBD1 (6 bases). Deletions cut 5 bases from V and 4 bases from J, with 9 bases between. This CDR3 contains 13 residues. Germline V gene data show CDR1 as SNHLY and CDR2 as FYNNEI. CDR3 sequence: CASSRTAGNTIYF. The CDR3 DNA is TGTGCCAGCAGTAGGACAGCCGGAAACACCATATATTTT. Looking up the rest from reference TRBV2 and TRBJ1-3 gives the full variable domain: EPEVTQTPSHQVTQMGQEVILRCVPISNHLYFYWYRQILGQKVEFLVSFYNNEISEKSEIFDDQFSVERPDGSNFTLKIRSTKLEDSAMYFCASSRTAGNTIYFGEGSWLTVV.

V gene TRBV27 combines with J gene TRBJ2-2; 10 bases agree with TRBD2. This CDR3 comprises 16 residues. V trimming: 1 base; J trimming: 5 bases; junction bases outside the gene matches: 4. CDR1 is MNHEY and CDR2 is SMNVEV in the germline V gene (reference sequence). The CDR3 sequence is CASSLYWTSGTGELFF. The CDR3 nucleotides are TGTGCCAGCAGTTTATACTGGACTAGCGGAACCGGGGAGCTGTTTTTT.

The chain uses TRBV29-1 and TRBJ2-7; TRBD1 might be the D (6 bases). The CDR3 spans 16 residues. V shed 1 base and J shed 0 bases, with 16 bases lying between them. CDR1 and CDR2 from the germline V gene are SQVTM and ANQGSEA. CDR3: CSVEVAGTHSSYEQYF. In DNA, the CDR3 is TGCAGCGTTGAAGTAGCCGGGACACACAGCTCCTACGAGCAGTACTTC.

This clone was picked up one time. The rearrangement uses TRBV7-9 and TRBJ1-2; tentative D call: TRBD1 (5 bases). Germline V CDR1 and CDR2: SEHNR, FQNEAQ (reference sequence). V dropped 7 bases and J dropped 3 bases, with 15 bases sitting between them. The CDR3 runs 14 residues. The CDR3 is CASNNRNGDYGYTF. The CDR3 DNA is TGTGCCAGCAACAACAGGAATGGAGACTATGGCTACACCTTC.

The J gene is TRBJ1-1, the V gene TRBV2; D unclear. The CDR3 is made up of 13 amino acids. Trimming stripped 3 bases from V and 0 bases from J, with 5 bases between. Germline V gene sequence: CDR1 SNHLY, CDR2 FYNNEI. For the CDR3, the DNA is TGTGCCAGCAGTGAGAGGATGAACACTGAAGCTTTCTTT. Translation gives CASSERMNTEAFF.

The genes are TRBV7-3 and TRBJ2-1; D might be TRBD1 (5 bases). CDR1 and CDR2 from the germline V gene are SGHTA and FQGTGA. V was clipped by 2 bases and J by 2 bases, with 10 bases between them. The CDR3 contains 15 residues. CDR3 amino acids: CASSLLGATYNEQFF. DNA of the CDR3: TGTGCCAGCAGCTTATTAGGGGCCACCTACAATGAGCAGTTCTTC.

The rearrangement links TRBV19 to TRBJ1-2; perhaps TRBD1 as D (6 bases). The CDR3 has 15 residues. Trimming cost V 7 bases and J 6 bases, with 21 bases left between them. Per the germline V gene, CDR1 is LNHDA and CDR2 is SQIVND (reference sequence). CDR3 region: CASTPHRQVFNGYTF. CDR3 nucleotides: TGTGCCAGTACCCCTCACCGACAGGTCTTTAATGGCTACACCTTC.

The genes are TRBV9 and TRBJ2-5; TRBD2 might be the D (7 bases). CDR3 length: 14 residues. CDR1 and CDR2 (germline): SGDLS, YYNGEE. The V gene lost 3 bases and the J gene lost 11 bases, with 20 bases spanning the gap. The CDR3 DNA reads TGTGCCAGCAGCGGACCCCCAGGGAGGGGGGAGCAGTACTTC. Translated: CASSGPPGRGEQYF.

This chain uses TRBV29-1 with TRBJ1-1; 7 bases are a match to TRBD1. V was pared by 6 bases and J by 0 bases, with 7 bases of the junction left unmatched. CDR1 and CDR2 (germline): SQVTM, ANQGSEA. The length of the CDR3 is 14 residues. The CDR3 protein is CSVATGTLNTEAFF. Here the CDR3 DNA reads TGCAGCGTAGCGACAGGGACCTTGAACACTGAAGCTTTCTTT.

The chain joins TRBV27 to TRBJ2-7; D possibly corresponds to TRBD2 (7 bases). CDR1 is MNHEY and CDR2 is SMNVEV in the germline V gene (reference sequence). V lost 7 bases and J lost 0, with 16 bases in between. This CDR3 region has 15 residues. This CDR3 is CASTAGAGASYEQYF. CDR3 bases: TGTGCCAGCACAGCGGGCGCGGGGGCCTCCTACGAGCAGTACTTC.

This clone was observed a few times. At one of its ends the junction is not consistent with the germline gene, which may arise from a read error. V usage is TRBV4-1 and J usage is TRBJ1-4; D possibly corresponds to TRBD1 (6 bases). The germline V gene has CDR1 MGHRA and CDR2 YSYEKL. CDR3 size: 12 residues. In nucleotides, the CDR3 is TGCGCCAGCAGCCAAGAGGGGGCCCTCCTGCTTTTT. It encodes CASSQEGALLLF.

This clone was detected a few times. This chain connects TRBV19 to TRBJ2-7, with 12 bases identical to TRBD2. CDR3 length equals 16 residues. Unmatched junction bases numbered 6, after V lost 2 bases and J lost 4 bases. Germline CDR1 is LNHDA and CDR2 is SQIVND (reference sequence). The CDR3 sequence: CASSIQTSGGPYEQYF. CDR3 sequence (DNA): TGTGCCAGTAGTATACAGACTAGCGGGGGCCCTTACGAGCAGTACTTC.

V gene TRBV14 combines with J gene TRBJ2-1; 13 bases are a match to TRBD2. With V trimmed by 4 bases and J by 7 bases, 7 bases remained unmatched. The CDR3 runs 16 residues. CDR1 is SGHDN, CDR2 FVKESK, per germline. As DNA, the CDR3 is TGTGCCAGCAGCCCCCGGACTAGCGGGAGTTGGAATGAGCAGTTCTTC. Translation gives CASSPRTSGSWNEQFF.

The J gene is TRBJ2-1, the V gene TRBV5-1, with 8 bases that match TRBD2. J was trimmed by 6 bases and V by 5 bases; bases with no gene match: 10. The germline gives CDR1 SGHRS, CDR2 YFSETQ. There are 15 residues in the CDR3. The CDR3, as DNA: TGCGCCAGCAGTTACAGCGGGAGTACAGTCAATGAGCAGTTCTTC. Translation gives CASSYSGSTVNEQFF.

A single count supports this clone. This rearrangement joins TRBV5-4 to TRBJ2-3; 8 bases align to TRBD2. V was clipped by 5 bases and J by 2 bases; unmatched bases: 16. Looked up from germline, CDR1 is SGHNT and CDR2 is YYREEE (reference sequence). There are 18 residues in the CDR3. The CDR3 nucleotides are TGTGCCAGCAGGGACCTCGGGAGCGGGAGAACGCTCACAGATACGCAGTATTTT. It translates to CASRDLGSGRTLTDTQYF.

CDR3: CASSLGALNTEAFF. Written as DNA, the CDR3 is TGTGCCAGCAGCTTAGGAGCACTTAACACTGAAGCTTTCTTT. The chain couples TRBV7-9 to TRBJ1-1, with D unresolved. The CDR3 loop spans 14 amino acids. Trimming stripped 1 base from V and 2 bases from J, with 8 bases between. CDR1 is SEHNR, CDR2 FQNEAQ, per germline (reference sequence).

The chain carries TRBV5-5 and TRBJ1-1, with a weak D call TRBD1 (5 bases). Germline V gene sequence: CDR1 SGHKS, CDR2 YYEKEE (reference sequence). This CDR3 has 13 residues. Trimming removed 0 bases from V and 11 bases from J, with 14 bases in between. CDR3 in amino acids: CASSLAGGFGAFF. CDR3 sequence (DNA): TGTGCCAGCAGCTTGGCCGGGGGATTTGGCGCTTTCTTT.

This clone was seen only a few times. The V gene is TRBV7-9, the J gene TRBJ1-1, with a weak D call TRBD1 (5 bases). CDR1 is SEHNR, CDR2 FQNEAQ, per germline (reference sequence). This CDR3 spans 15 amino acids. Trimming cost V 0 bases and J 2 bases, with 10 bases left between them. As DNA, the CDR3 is TGTGCCAGCAGCTTAGCCGCAGGGCCTAACACTGAAGCTTTCTTT. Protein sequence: CASSLAAGPNTEAFF.

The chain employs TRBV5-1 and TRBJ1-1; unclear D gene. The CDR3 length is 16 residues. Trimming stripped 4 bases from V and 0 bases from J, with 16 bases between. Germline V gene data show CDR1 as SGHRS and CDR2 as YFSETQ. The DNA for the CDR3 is TGCGCCAGCAGCCTCACCGCGGCAGCAATGAACACTGAAGCTTTCTTT. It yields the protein CASSLTAAAMNTEAFF.

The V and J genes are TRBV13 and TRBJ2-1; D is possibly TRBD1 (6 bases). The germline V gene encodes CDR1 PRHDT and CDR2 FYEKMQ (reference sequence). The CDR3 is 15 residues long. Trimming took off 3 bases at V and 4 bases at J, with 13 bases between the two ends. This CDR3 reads CASSFLLGTYNEQFF. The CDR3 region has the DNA TGTGCCAGCAGCTTTTTGCTGGGGACATACAATGAGCAGTTCTTC.

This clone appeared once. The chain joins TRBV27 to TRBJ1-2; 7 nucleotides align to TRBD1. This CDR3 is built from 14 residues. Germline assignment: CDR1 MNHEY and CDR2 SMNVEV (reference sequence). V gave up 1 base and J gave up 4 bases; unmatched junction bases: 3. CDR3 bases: TGTGCCAGCAGTTTATACGCAGGGGGCTATGGCTACACCTTC. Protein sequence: CASSLYAGGYGYTF.

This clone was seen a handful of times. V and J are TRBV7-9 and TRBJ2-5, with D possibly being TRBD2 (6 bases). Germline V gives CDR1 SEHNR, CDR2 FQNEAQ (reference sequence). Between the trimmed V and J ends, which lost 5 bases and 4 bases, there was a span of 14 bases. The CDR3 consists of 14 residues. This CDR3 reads CASSQTVAAETQYF. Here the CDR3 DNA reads TGTGCCAGCAGCCAGACAGTAGCGGCAGAGACCCAGTACTTC.

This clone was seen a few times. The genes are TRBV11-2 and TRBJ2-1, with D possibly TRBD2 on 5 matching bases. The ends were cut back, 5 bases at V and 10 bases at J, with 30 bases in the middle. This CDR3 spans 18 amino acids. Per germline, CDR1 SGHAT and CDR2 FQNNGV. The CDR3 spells CASSPTRYTRVSVREQFF. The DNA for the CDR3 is TGTGCCAGCAGCCCGACCCGTTACACGCGGGTCTCCGTGAGGGAGCAGTTCTTC.

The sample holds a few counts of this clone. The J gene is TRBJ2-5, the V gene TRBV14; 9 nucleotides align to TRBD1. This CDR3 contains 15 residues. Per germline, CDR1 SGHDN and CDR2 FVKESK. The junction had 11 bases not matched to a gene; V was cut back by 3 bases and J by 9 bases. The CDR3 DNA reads TGTGCCAGCAGCCACCTCGAGGGACAGGGCACGGCCCAGTACTTC. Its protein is CASSHLEGQGTAQYF.

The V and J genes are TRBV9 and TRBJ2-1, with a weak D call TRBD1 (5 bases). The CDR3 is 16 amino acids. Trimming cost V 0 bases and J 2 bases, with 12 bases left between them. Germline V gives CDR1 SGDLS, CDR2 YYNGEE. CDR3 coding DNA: TGTGCCAGCAGCGTAGGTGGGCAGGGTACCTACAATGAGCAGTTCTTC. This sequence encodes CASSVGGQGTYNEQFF.

CDR3 nucleotides: TGCGCCAGCAGTGAGGCGTTAGGGGACAGCTCCTACGAGCAGTACTTC. This gives the protein CASSEALGDSSYEQYF. The chain has TRBV10-1 and TRBJ2-7; TRBD1 matches at 7 bases. This CDR3 has 16 residues. The J segment lost 0 bases and the V segment lost 2 bases, leaving 7 bases of the junction unmatched. CDR1 is WNHNN, CDR2 SYGVQD, per germline (reference sequence).

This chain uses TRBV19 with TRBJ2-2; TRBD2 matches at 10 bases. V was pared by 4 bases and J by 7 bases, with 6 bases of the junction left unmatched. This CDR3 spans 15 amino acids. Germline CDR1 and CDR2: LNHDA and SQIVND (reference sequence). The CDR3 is CASSSSGRLVGELFF. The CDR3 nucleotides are TGTGCCAGTAGTAGTAGCGGGAGGTTAGTCGGGGAGCTGTTTTTT. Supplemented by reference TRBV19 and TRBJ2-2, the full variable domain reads DGGITQSPKYLFRKEGQNVTLSCEQNLNHDAMYWYRQDPGQGLRLIYYSQIVNDFQKGDIAEGYSVSREKKESFPLTVTSAQKNPTAFYLCASSSSGRLVGELFFGEGSRLTVL.